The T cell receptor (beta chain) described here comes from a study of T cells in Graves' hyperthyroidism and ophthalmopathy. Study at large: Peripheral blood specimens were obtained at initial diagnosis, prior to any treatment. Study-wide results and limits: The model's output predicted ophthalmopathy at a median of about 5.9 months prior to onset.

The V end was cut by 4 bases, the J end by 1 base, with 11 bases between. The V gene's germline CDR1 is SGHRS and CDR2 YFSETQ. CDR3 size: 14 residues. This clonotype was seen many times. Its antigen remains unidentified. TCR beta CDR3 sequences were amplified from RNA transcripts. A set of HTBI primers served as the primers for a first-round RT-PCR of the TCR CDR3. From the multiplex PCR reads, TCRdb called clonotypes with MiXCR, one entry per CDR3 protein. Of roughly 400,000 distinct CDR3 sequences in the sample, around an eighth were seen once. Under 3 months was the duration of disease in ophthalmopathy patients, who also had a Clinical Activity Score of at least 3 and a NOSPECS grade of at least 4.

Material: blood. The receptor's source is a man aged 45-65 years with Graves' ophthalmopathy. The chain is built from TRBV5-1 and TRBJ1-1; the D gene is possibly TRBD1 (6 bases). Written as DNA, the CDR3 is TGCGCCAGCAGCAAACCGGGACAGAACACTGAAGCTTTCTTT. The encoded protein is CASSKPGQNTEAFF.